This T cell receptor (beta chain) was retrieved from a study of spatial heterogeneity in lung cancer. Study-level results: Counts that tracked tumor mutation counts were those of expanded intratumoral alpha and beta TCRs.

In TCRdb, the 5' RACE reads were re-called with MiXCR into one record per CDR3 protein. The data hold over 15,000 distinct CDR3 sequences, with about 6.5% observed a single time. Stated time point: sample taken at primary tumor resection. Unsorted tumor, nontumor lung tissue or cryopreserved PBMC supplied the whole RNA. The V gene's germline CDR1 is SGDLS and CDR2 YYNGEE. This CDR3 comprises 17 residues. The trim removed 2 bases at V and 4 bases at J, leaving 8 bases unmatched. This clonotype has at least ten counts. Its antigen is still unknown. This sequence was found in a female donor with early-stage non-small cell lung cancer. This chain connects TRBV9 to TRBJ2-3, with TRBD2 matching over 12 bases. The input for sequencing was lung tumor tissue, taken at surgery. The CDR3 coding sequence is TGTGCCAGCAGCGTTGATTGGACTAGCGGGGCAGCAGATACGCAGTATTTT. Translating gives CASSVDWTSGAADTQYF.